The 10 T cell receptor beta chains in this list originate from one sample, sequenced in a study of post-analysis software for immune sequencing data. Whole-study results and caveats: Elevated frequency relative to controls characterized four or five TRBV segments in patients, TRBV5-6, TRBV5-1 and TRBV20-1 among them.

Prepared TCR beta cDNA libraries contained unique molecular identifiers. TCRdb re-called the PCR reads through MiXCR, storing one row per CDR3 protein. The sample records about 570,000 distinct CDR3 sequences, roughly 34% being singletons. These receptors are not linked to any known antigen. The sample comprised blood. The receptors come from a girl aged 2-17 years with multiple sclerosis.

This chain links TRBV20-1 with TRBJ2-5; no clear D gene. V was cut by 3 bases and J by 4 bases, with 15 bases left in between. Germline lookup yields CDR1 DFQATT and CDR2 SNEGSKA (reference sequence). This CDR3 has 14 amino acids. Written as DNA, the CDR3 is TGCAGTGCTAGTTCACGTTCGGATGGAGAGACCCAGTACTTC. Protein: CSASSRSDGETQYF.

This clonotype was seen a handful of times. V usage is TRBV12-3 or TRBV12-4 and J usage is TRBJ2-7, with 7 bases fitting TRBD2. This CDR3 region has 16 residues. V was pared by 5 bases and J by 0 bases, with 10 bases of the junction left unmatched. The CDR3 reads CASSRAGTKSSYEQYF. Written as DNA, the CDR3 is TGTGCCAGCAGTCGCGCCGGGACTAAGAGCTCCTACGAGCAGTACTTC.

This clonotype was seen more than once but under ten times. The gene calls are TRBV7-2 and TRBJ1-5; 8 bases align to TRBD1. Germline V lookup: CDR1 SGHTA, CDR2 FQGNSA. The ends lost 4 bases at V and 3 bases at J; junction bases unmatched: 11. CDR3 length equals 17 residues. The CDR3 reads CASSSLLTDRDNQPQHF. The DNA of the CDR3 is TGTGCCAGCAGCTCCCTCTTAACGGACAGGGACAATCAGCCCCAGCATTTT.

The chain employs TRBV20-1 and TRBJ2-1; D uncertain. The CDR3 is made up of 14 amino acids. V was cut by 6 bases and J by 13 bases, with 25 bases left in between. Germline loops: CDR1 DFQATT, CDR2 SNEGSKA (reference sequence). The CDR3 DNA follows: TGCAGTGCAGGAGTAGGTTATGGGCAAGAGACCCAGTTCTTC. As protein: CSAGVGYGQETQFF.

The V gene is TRBV10-2, the J gene TRBJ2-7; D tentatively reads TRBD1 or TRBD2 (6 bases each). Deletions cut 6 bases from V and 10 bases from J, with 22 bases between. From germline, CDR1 is WSHSY and CDR2 SAAADI. This CDR3 is built from 14 residues. CDR3 in DNA: TGCGCCAGCAGAGTACCAGGGGAGGAAGAGGCCCAGTACTTC. Translated, it gives CASRVPGEEEAQYF.

There are many counts of this clonotype. The V gene is TRBV10-3, the J gene TRBJ2-3; the D gene is possibly TRBD1 (6 bases). V lost 0 bases and J 6 bases, leaving 16 bases between the germline ends. This CDR3 has 16 residues. The germline gives CDR1 ENHRY, CDR2 SYGVKD. In DNA, the CDR3 is TGTGCCATCAGTGAGTCGATGGGCAGGGGTATCGATACGCAGTATTTT. Translated, it gives CAISESMGRGIDTQYF.

This chain connects TRBV29-1 to TRBJ2-3; possibly TRBD2 for D (6 bases). Trimming stripped 4 bases from V and 4 bases from J, with 15 bases between. Germline values: CDR1 SQVTM, CDR2 ANQGSEA. The CDR3 runs to 14 residues. The CDR3 region is CSVGSTSHPDTQYF. The CDR3 nucleotides are TGCAGCGTTGGTAGCACTAGCCATCCAGATACGCAGTATTTT.

The rearrangement links TRBV6-5 to TRBJ2-7, with D maybe TRBD1 (6 bases). V gave up 0 bases and J gave up 1 base, with 10 bases separating them. The CDR3 is 15 amino acids. Germline CDR1 MNHEY, CDR2 SVGAGI. The CDR3 here is CASSYSWGQSYEQYF. The CDR3 DNA reads TGTGCCAGCAGTTACTCGTGGGGGCAGTCCTACGAGCAGTACTTC.

This clonotype has just one count. V is TRBV5-1 and J is TRBJ2-1, with D tentatively TRBD1 or TRBD2 (5 bases each). Germline lookup yields CDR1 SGHRS and CDR2 YFSETQ. The CDR3 loop spans 15 amino acids. V was trimmed by 4 bases and J by 5 bases, leaving 16 bases between them. CDR3 DNA sequence: TGCGCCAGCAGCGTCCGGGACGTAGCAAACAATGAGCAGTTCTTC. It encodes CASSVRDVANNEQFF.

This clonotype was seen many times. This chain joins TRBV6-5 and TRBJ2-7; 8 positions agree with TRBD1. Germline values: CDR1 MNHEY, CDR2 SVGAGI. The CDR3 sequence is 12 residues long. Trimming cost V 6 bases and J 7 bases; bases outside gene matches: 5. CDR3 in amino acids: CASRGQGLEQYF. CDR3 nucleotide sequence: TGTGCCAGCAGAGGACAGGGTTTGGAGCAGTACTTC.